One sample yielded the 2 T cell receptor beta chains listed below, sequenced in a study of T cell repertoires in cytomegalovirus infection (dated 2019 in TCRdb). The sequencing machine was an Illumina HiSeq 1500. Through fastp at Q25 and MiXCR, TCRdb rebuilt clones from the public reads, retaining in-frame beta chains. Each CDR3 protein appears once, grouped with its most common genes and DNA. A total of roughly 990,000 distinct CDR3 sequences appear in this sample, approximately 32% of them only once. The ten largest make up under 15% of the sample. These receptors lack a known antigen. The treatment or condition label of this sample denotes: in vitro stimulation with specific CMV peptide epitopes to enrich CMV-specific T cells. The source material was cultured CD8+ T cells from PBMCs, sampled from culture after CMV antigen stimulation. All receptors derive from a human donor in good health (CMV status not recorded). Some clones in this sample may be carry-over from other donors' samples.

The CDR3 sequence is CASSISDYGNTEAFF. CDR3 in DNA: TGTGCCAGTAGTATAAGTGACTACGGGAACACTGAAGCTTTCTTT. This chain connects TRBV19 to TRBJ1-1, with no clear D. CDR1 is LNHDA and CDR2 is SQIVND in the germline V gene (reference sequence). With 2 bases removed from V and 1 base from J, the gap between germline ends came to 11 bases. The CDR3 contains 15 residues.

Details on this clonotype: With a much larger clone just one base away, this may be a read error. The chain has TRBV7-2 and TRBJ2-7; weak D call: TRBD2 (6 bases). Germline V CDR1 and CDR2: SGHTA, FQGNSA. The CDR3 loop spans 17 amino acids. CDR3 residues: CASSLAAGSSISYEQHF. The CDR3 DNA is TGTGCCAGCAGCTTAGCGGCGGGGAGCTCAATCTCCTACGAGCAGCACTTC.